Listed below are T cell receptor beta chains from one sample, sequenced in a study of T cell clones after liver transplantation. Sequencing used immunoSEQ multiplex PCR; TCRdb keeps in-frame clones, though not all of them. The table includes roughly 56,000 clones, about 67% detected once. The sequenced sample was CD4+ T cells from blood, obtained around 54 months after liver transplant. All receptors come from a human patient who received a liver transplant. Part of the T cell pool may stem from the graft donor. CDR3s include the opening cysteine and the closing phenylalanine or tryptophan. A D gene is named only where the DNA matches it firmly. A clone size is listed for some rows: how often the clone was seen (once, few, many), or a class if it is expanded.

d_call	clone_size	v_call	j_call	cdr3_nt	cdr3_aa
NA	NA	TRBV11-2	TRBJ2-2	TGTGCCAGCAGCCCGGGTAACACCGGGGAGCTGTTTTTT	CASSPGNTGELFF
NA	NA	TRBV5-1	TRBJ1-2	TGCGCCAGCAGCTTGGATGGAAAGGGCTACACCTTC	CASSLDGKGYTF
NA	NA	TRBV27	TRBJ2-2	TGTGCCAGCAGTTTAGAGTATACGGCCGGGGAGCTGTTTTTT	CASSLEYTAGELFF
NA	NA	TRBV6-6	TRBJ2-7	TGTGCCAGCAGCGGGGGTAACGAGCAGTACTTC	CASSGGNEQYF
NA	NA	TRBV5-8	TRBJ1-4	TGTGCCAGCAGCCCCGGAAGAAAAAGGGCGAGGGAAAAACTGTTTTTT	CASSPGRKRAREKLFF
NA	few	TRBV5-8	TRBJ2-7	TGTGCCAGCAGCTTAAGCTCCTACGAGCAGTACTTC	CASSLSSYEQYF
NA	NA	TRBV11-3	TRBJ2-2	TGTGCCAGCAGCCAAAGAGGGGGGGTAAACACCGGGGAGCTGTTTTTT	CASSQRGGVNTGELFF
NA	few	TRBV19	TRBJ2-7	TGTGCCACTGGGTCGGGGGTCTACGAGCAGTACTTC	CATGSGVYEQYF
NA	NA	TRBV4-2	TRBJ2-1	TGTGCCAGCAGCCAAGAAATCAACAGGGAAAATGAGCAGTTCTTC	CASSQEINRENEQFF
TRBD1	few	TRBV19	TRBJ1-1	TGTGCCAGTAGTACCCAACAGGGGGACACTGAAGCTTTCTTT	CASSTQQGDTEAFF
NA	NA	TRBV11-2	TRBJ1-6	TGTGCCAGCAGCTTAGAAGGGGCATCTAATTCACCCCTCCACTTT	CASSLEGASNSPLHF
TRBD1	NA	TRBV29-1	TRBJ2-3	TGCAGCGTTGAAAGGACAGGGGGCTCAGATACGCAGTATTTT	CSVERTGGSDTQYF
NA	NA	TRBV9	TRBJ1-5	TGTGCCAGCAGCGCCGGGACGTACAATCAGCCCCAGCATTTT	CASSAGTYNQPQHF
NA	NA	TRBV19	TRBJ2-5	TGTGCCAGTAGTCGGGGGGCAGGAGTGGAGACCCAGTACTTC	CASSRGAGVETQYF
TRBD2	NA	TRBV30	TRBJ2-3	TGTGCCTGGAGTGTACGTAGAACTAGCGGGGCTTCGGGGTATTTT	CAWSVRRTSGASGYF
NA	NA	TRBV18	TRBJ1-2	TGTGCCAGCTCACCGGGGCAGGGTGGTGGCTACACCTTC	CASSPGQGGGYTF
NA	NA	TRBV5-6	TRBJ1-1	TGTGCCAGCAGGGATGGGATCCGGGACAAAGCTTTCTTT	CASRDGIRDKAFF
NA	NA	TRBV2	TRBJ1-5	TGTGCCAGCAGTCTGGTGTATAGCAATCAGCCCCAGCATTTT	CASSLVYSNQPQHF
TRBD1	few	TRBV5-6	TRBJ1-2	TGTGCCAGCAGCGCCCTCCAGGGGGGCGGGTATGGCTACACCTTC	CASSALQGGGYGYTF
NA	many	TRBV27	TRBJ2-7	TGTGCCAGCAGTTGGAGCAGAGGTTACGAGCAGTACTTC	CASSWSRGYEQYF
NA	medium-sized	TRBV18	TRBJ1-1	TGTGCCAGCTCAACATCAGGGAAACAAGTTGTCGAAGCTTTCTTT	CASSTSGKQVVEAFF
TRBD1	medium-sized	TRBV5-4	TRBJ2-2	TGTGCCAGCAGCTTGTTCGACAGGGTGGTCACCGGGGAGCTGTTTTTT	CASSLFDRVVTGELFF
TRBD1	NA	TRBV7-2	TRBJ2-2	TGTGCCAGCAGCTTAATTGGGGACAGAGGGGCCGGGGAGCTGTTTTTT	CASSLIGDRGAGELFF
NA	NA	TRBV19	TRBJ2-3	TGTGCCAGTAGTATGATCTGGACAAGCACAGATACGCAGTATTTT	CASSMIWTSTDTQYF
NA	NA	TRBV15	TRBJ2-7	TGTGCCACCTCCCCGTCTCGGGGAACCTACGAGCAGTACTTC	CATSPSRGTYEQYF
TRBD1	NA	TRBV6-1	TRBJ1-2	TGTGCCAGTTACTGGACAGGGGAAAATGGCTACACCTTC	CASYWTGENGYTF
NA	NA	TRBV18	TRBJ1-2	TGTGCCAGCTCACCACCCCAGCCCAGGGGCGGGCACGGAGGCTACACCTTC	CASSPPQPRGGHGGYTF
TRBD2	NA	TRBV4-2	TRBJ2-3	TGTGCCAGCAGCCAAGTTCTCGCGGGGGGCGGCACAGATACGCAGTATTTT	CASSQVLAGGGTDTQYF
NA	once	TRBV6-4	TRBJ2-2	TGTGCCAGCAGTGAAATCCCTATGTTTGAGCTGTTTTTT	CASSEIPMFELFF